This entry is about one T cell receptor beta chain. Its specificity is unknown. The data belong to a study of human versus mouse CDR3 diversity and MHC coevolution. The wider study: Samples had between about 0.6 x 10^7 and 1.8 x 10^7 valid reads.

Naive CD4 T cells, CD45RO-negative and CD62L-positive, were flow-sorted from PBMCs. Findings of the study overall: Compared with mice, human CDR3s carried more deletions and insertions on average. Human T cells were selected on six MHC II alleles.

The germline gives CDR1 SGHVS, CDR2 FQNEAQ. Trimming removed 1 base from V and 4 bases from J, with 10 bases in between. CDR3 length: 14 amino acids. The data were produced by immunoSEQ multiplex PCR, yet TCRdb's version contains in-frame clones alone and is incomplete. The sample comprises 80,000 or so clones, 80% to 95% of which are singletons, and roughly 1.3% rests with the top ten. Material: naive CD4+ T cells from blood. Subset meaning: CD45RO-negative CD62L-positive naive CD4 T cells. This sequence joins TRBV7-8 and TRBJ1-1; the D is unclear. The TCR was taken from a person between 30 and 69 years old in good health. The CDR3: CASSLGLRSTEAFF. The CDR3 DNA reads TGTGCCAGCAGCTTAGGTCTCCGGTCCACTGAAGCTTTCTTT. Drawing the rest from reference TRBV7-8 and TRBJ1-1, the complete variable domain is GAGVSQSPRYKVAKRGQDVALRCDPISGHVSLFWYQQALGQGPEFLTYFQNEAQLDKSGLPSDRFFAERPEGSVSTLKIQRTQQEDSAVYLCASSLGLRSTEAFFGQGTRLTVV.